A single sample is the source of the 26 T cell receptor beta chains below, sequenced in a study of T cells in Graves' hyperthyroidism and ophthalmopathy. RNA transcripts gave rise to amplified TCR beta CDR3 regions. Researchers ran a first-round RT-PCR on the TCR CDR3 using the HTBI primer set. TCRdb passed the multiplex PCR reads through MiXCR, listing each CDR3 protein once. The table has under 650,000 distinct CDR3 sequences, 15% to 20% seen once. Sequencing used blood. These receptors came from a woman in her 30s with Graves' hyperthyroidism.

This clonotype was seen repeatedly, ten times or more. V and J are TRBV28 and TRBJ1-1; D may be TRBD1 (5 bases). V lost 8 bases to trimming and J lost 1 base, with 17 bases between them. Germline assignment: CDR1 MDHEN and CDR2 SYDVKM. This CDR3 spans 15 amino acids. The CDR3 sequence: CASVRGETGNTEAFF. DNA for the CDR3: TGTGCCAGCGTCCGAGGGGAGACCGGGAACACTGAAGCTTTCTTT.

The table lists this clonotype with a few counts. J is TRBJ1-2 and V is TRBV11-2; 10 nucleotides match TRBD1. V shed 1 base and J 8 bases; nucleotides not matched to a gene: 4. The germline V gene has CDR1 SGHAT and CDR2 FQNNGV. CDR3 length equals 14 residues. The CDR3 sequence is CASSLGQGAEGYTF. The CDR3 DNA reads as TGTGCCAGCAGCTTAGGACAGGGGGCAGAAGGCTACACCTTC.

This chain uses TRBV20-1 with TRBJ1-5, with D possibly TRBD1 on 5 matching bases. The CDR3 runs to 11 residues. V gave up 6 bases and J gave up 7 bases, with 10 bases separating them. CDR1 and CDR2 (germline): DFQATT, SNEGSKA (reference sequence). The CDR3 loop reads CSAPGHQPQHF. DNA of the CDR3: TGCAGTGCCCCAGGGCACCAGCCCCAGCATTTT.

This clonotype showed up many times. The rearrangement uses TRBV3-1 and TRBJ1-2, with a possible D match to TRBD1 (5 bases). The CDR3 is made up of 13 amino acids. Per the germline V gene, CDR1 is LGHDT and CDR2 is YNNKEL (reference sequence). With 0 bases removed from V and 6 bases from J, the gap between germline ends came to 8 bases. The CDR3 nucleotides read TGTGCCAGCAGCCAAGAGGGACGGGATGGCTACACCTTC. It codes for CASSQEGRDGYTF.

This clonotype showed up many times. The genes are TRBV7-8 and TRBJ1-1, with 8 nucleotides matching TRBD1. The CDR3 runs to 18 residues. CDR1 and CDR2 (germline): SGHVS, FQNEAQ. J lost 0 bases, V lost 3 bases, and 12 bases had no gene match. The CDR3 is CASSLPARDRWMNTEAFF. DNA of the CDR3: TGTGCCAGCAGCTTGCCCGCTCGGGACAGGTGGATGAACACTGAAGCTTTCTTT.

This clonotype was counted between two and nine times. The chain uses TRBV19 and TRBJ2-7; 9 bases agree with TRBD2. With V trimmed by 3 bases and J by 4 bases, 4 bases remained unmatched. This CDR3 is built from 14 residues. CDR1 LNHDA and CDR2 SQIVND come from the germline V gene (reference sequence). CDR3 bases: TGTGCCAGTAGTATTAGCGGGAGTCTTTACGAGCAGTACTTC. Translated: CASSISGSLYEQYF.

The chain employs TRBV30 and TRBJ2-3; 9 bases match TRBD2. This CDR3 is built from 15 residues. Germline trimming cut 6 bases from V and 0 bases from J; bases unmatched to any gene: 7. Germline V gene data show CDR1 as GTSNPN and CDR2 as SVGIG (reference sequence). The CDR3 sequence: CACQLAGLSTDTQYF. The DNA of the CDR3 is TGTGCCTGCCAACTAGCGGGCCTTAGCACAGATACGCAGTATTTT.

As for this clonotype: This may be a read error, as it is one base from a much larger clone. The CDR3 loop reads CASSHNIGEQYF. DNA for the CDR3: TGTGCCAGCAGTCACAACATTGGAGAGCAGTACTTC. The V and J genes are TRBV6-2 or TRBV6-3 and TRBJ2-7; the D is unclear. The germline V and J ends were trimmed by 5 bases and 7 bases, with 12 bases remaining between them. The CDR3 is 12 amino acids. The V gene's germline CDR1 is MNHEY and CDR2 SVGEGT.

The chain recombines TRBV27 with TRBJ2-1; no reliable D call. Trimming removed 5 bases at V and 9 bases at J, with 14 bases between. Germline V CDR1 and CDR2: MNHEY, SMNVEV (reference sequence). The CDR3 runs to 13 residues. The DNA of the CDR3 is TGTGCCAGCAGTAGGGTGGGTAGAGGTGAGCAGTTCTTC. Its translation is CASSRVGRGEQFF.

In its sample, this clonotype was seen a few times. The chain is built from TRBV7-2 and TRBJ2-6, with 7 positions matching TRBD1. Trimming at V came to 5 bases and at J to 8 bases, leaving 27 bases not matched to a gene. The germline V gene encodes CDR1 SGHTA and CDR2 FQGNSA. This CDR3 region has 21 residues. The CDR3 nucleotides are TGTGCCAGCAGCCCCTCAGCCGGGACAGCGTATTCTTCTCTGGGGACCAACGTCCTGACTTTC. As protein: CASSPSAGTAYSSLGTNVLTF. The complete variable domain, with remaining parts taken from reference TRBV7-2 and TRBJ2-6, reads GAGVSQSPSNKVTEKGKDVELRCDPISGHTALYWYRQSLGQGLEFLIYFQGNSAPDKSGLPSDRFSAERTGGSVSTLTIQRTQQEDSAVYLCASSPSAGTAYSSLGTNVLTFGAGSRLTVL.

As to this clonotype: A single base separates this from a much larger clone, so it may be a read error. The V and J genes are TRBV7-2 and TRBJ2-2, with D maybe TRBD1 (5 bases). The CDR3 has 15 residues. Looked up from germline, CDR1 is SGHTA and CDR2 is FQGNSA. The CDR3 coding sequence is TGTGCCGGCAGCTTAGATTCAGGGTACACCGGGGAGCTGTTTTTT. Protein: CAGSLDSGYTGELFF.

The sample holds many counts of this clonotype. In DNA, the CDR3 is TGTGCCACCACGGAGGGGGGATCTGAAGCTTTCTTT. This encodes CATTEGGSEAFF. V gene TRBV28 combines with J gene TRBJ1-1; maybe TRBD1 (6 bases). Trimming removed 10 bases at V and 6 bases at J, with 15 bases between. The length of the CDR3 is 12 residues. Germline-derived CDR1 and CDR2 are MDHEN and SYDVKM.

The rearrangement links TRBV27 to TRBJ2-7; 10 bases are shared with TRBD1. Germline assignment: CDR1 MNHEY and CDR2 SMNVEV (reference sequence). The CDR3 has 18 residues. The V gene end was trimmed by 3 bases and the J gene end by 4 bases; junction bases not matched to a gene: 15. CDR3 nucleotide sequence: TGTGCCAGCAGTTTCCTCTTCCTGCCCGGGACAGGGGAGTACGAGCAGTACTTC. This encodes CASSFLFLPGTGEYEQYF.

This clonotype was picked up a small number of times. This chain links TRBV9 with TRBJ2-2, with 8 bases matching TRBD2. CDR3 size: 15 residues. CDR1 and CDR2 from the germline V gene are SGDLS and YYNGEE. The V segment lost 0 bases and the J segment 5 bases; nucleotides outside the gene matches: 3. The CDR3 loop reads CASSVELAGTGELFF. In DNA, the CDR3 is TGTGCCAGCAGCGTAGAGCTAGCGGGTACCGGGGAGCTGTTTTTT.

This clonotype was seen at least ten times. V and J are TRBV12-5 and TRBJ1-1, with TRBD1 identical over 9 bases. There are 14 residues in the CDR3. The V and J ends lost 5 bases and 3 bases, in that order; junction bases with no gene match: 4. CDR1 and CDR2 (germline): LGHNT, FRNRAP. This CDR3 reads CASGPGTGYTEAFF. Written as DNA, the CDR3 is TGTGCTAGTGGTCCCGGGACAGGGTACACTGAAGCTTTCTTT.

The table lists this clonotype with a few counts. The chain recombines TRBV29-1 with TRBJ1-2; D is unclear. The germline CDR1 and CDR2 sequences are SQVTM and ANQGSEA. There are 16 residues in the CDR3. V shed 1 base and J shed 5 bases, with 20 bases lying between them. CDR3 DNA sequence: TGCAGCGTTGAAGGAAGGGATCGGGGTAGCATTTATGGCTACACCTTC. Its protein is CSVEGRDRGSIYGYTF.

This clonotype was picked up many times. The chain employs TRBV6-2 or TRBV6-3 and TRBJ1-2; unclear D gene. The ends were cut back, 2 bases at V and 13 bases at J, with 17 bases in the middle. CDR1 is MNHEY, CDR2 SVGEGT, per germline. The CDR3 consists of 13 residues. The CDR3 reads CASSYAVTALSTF. CDR3 in DNA: TGTGCCAGCAGTTACGCCGTTACTGCTCTCTCCACCTTC.

There are a few counts of this clonotype. This chain links TRBV6-2 or TRBV6-3 with TRBJ2-5; 8 positions agree with TRBD2. The CDR3 has 14 amino acids. V lost 5 bases, J lost 3 bases, and 5 bases stayed unmatched. Germline CDR1 MNHEY, CDR2 SVGEGT. The CDR3 spells CASSPIGGEETQYF. The CDR3 DNA follows: TGTGCCAGCAGTCCCATCGGGGGGGAAGAGACCCAGTACTTC.

This clonotype showed up just a few times. This chain's CDR3 is CASSLGTGVSTDTQYF. CDR3 coding DNA: TGTGCCAGCAGTTTGGGGACAGGGGTAAGCACAGATACGCAGTATTTT. J is TRBJ2-3 and V is TRBV28; 10 nucleotides line up with TRBD1. J was trimmed by 0 bases and V by 3 bases; bases with no gene match: 3. The CDR3 runs 16 residues. In germline, CDR1 is MDHEN, CDR2 SYDVKM. Filled out from reference TRBV28 and TRBJ2-3, the complete variable domain reads DVKVTQSSRYLVKRTGEKVFLECVQDMDHENMFWYRQDPGLGLRLIYFSYDVKMKEKGDIPEGYSVSREKKERFSLILESASTNQTSMYLCASSLGTGVSTDTQYFGPGTRLTVL.

This clonotype appeared many times. V and J are TRBV6-5 and TRBJ1-1; 7 nucleotides match TRBD1. J gave up 4 bases and V 2 bases, and 13 bases lay outside the gene matches. Per the germline V gene, CDR1 is MNHEY and CDR2 is SVGAGI. The CDR3 is 17 amino acids. CDR3 bases: TGTGCCAGCAGTTACAGCGTTGGAGGGGGCGGAGGCACTGAAGCTTTCTTT. Protein product: CASSYSVGGGGGTEAFF.

This clonotype was found many times. This chain uses TRBV18 with TRBJ1-5; 8 positions match TRBD1. The CDR3 loop spans 14 amino acids. The V gene's germline CDR1 is KGHSH and CDR2 LQKENI. The junction had 4 bases not matched to a gene; V was cut back by 2 bases and J by 7 bases. The CDR3 DNA follows: TGTGCCAGCTCACCAGCATGGACAGGGCAGCCCCAGCATTTT. Translation gives CASSPAWTGQPQHF. The full variable domain, rest sourced from reference TRBV18 and TRBJ1-5, is NAGVMQNPRHLVRRRGQEARLRCSPMKGHSHVYWYRQLPEEGLKFMVYLQKENIIDESGMPKERFSAEFPKEGPSILRIQQVVRGDSAAYFCASSPAWTGQPQHFGDGTRLSIL.

This clonotype showed up many times. This chain joins TRBV6-5 and TRBJ2-2; TRBD1 or TRBD2 may be the D gene (6 bases each). The CDR3 contains 14 residues. V shed 7 bases and J shed 5 bases, with 14 bases lying between them. Germline V gene lookup returns CDR1 MNHEY and CDR2 SVGAGI. CDR3 sequence: CASTLRGATGELFF. DNA of the CDR3: TGTGCCAGCACCCTTAGGGGGGCTACCGGGGAGCTGTTTTTT.

J is TRBJ2-2 and V is TRBV20-1; 8 positions match TRBD2. V lost 1 base, J lost 0 bases, and 7 bases stayed unmatched. Germline assignment: CDR1 DFQATT and CDR2 SNEGSKA (reference sequence). The CDR3 sequence is 17 residues long. CDR3: CSARGTSGHANTGELFF. For the CDR3, the DNA is TGCAGTGCTAGAGGAACTAGCGGCCATGCGAACACCGGGGAGCTGTTTTTT.

This chain joins TRBV28 and TRBJ1-1; weak D call: TRBD1 (5 bases). Germline loops: CDR1 MDHEN, CDR2 SYDVKM. This CDR3 contains 12 residues. With 6 bases removed from V and 6 bases from J, the gap between germline ends came to 11 bases. In DNA form, the CDR3 reads TGTGCCAGCAGGCCCGCGGGGGCTGAAGCTTTCTTT. It encodes CASRPAGAEAFF.

The chain carries TRBV6-9 and TRBJ2-1; the D gene is possibly TRBD2 (5 bases). V was pared by 4 bases and J by 0 bases, with 10 bases between. The germline gives CDR1 MNHGY, CDR2 SVAAGI. This CDR3 has 15 amino acids. The CDR3 sequence: CASSWASPSYNEQFF. The CDR3 DNA is TGTGCCAGCAGTTGGGCTAGCCCCTCCTACAATGAGCAGTTCTTC.

The chain combines TRBV20-1 with TRBJ2-7, with 11 bases fitting TRBD2. V lost 6 bases, J lost 1 base, and 8 bases stayed unmatched. The germline gives CDR1 DFQATT, CDR2 SNEGSKA (reference sequence). The CDR3 covers 15 residues. CDR3 in DNA: TGCAGTGCCGCCCGACCTAGCGGGAGGTCCTACGAGCAGTACTTC. It codes for CSAARPSGRSYEQYF.